The rows below give T cell receptor beta chains drawn from one sample of a study of long-term antiretroviral therapy in people with HIV. Generated by immunoSEQ multiplex PCR, the TCRdb table keeps only in-frame clones and is missing some. The sample has under 35,000 clones, roughly 95% seen once. The source was unsorted PBMCs, collected approximately 6.5 years after starting antiretroviral therapy. These receptor sequences come from a man aged 25 to 40 with HIV. The CDR3 runs from the conserved cysteine through the conserved F or W. The order of the fields is D gene, J gene, V gene, CDR3 DNA, CDR3 protein. A D gene is named only where the DNA matches it firmly.

>-|TRBJ2-5|TRBV15
TGTGCCACCAGCAGAGAATACGGTTCCGCGCGGGAGACCCAGTACTTC
CATSREYGSARETQYF
>-|TRBJ2-3|TRBV6-5
TGTGCCAGCAGTTATCAGGGGGGCGGCACAGATACGCAGTATTTT
CASSYQGGGTDTQYF
>TRBD1|TRBJ2-7|TRBV5-5
TGTGCCAGCAGCTTGGGTGGACAGGGTATCTACGAGCAGTACTTC
CASSLGGQGIYEQYF
>-|TRBJ1-1|TRBV30
TGTGCCTGGGGGCTCGGGGGAATGAACACTGAAGCTTTCTTT
CAWGLGGMNTEAFF
>-|TRBJ1-1|TRBV6-5
TGTGCCAGCAGGACCCAACGGGGGACTGAAGCTTTCTTT
CASRTQRGTEAFF
>-|TRBJ1-2|TRBV6-5
TGTGCCAGCAGTGGACCCCCACAGGGACACTATGGCTACACCTTC
CASSGPPQGHYGYTF
>TRBD1|TRBJ1-1|TRBV5-6
TGTGCCAGCAGCGGCGGGACAGCAGAAGCTTTCTTT
CASSGGTAEAFF
>-|TRBJ1-4|TRBV4-2
TGTGCCAGCAGCCCAGGGGCATGGGAGGCCGAAAAACTGTTTTTT
CASSPGAWEAEKLFF
>-|TRBJ1-1|TRBV27
TGTGCCAGCAGTATCGCCGGGCACACTGAAGCTTTCTTT
CASSIAGHTEAFF
>-|TRBJ1-2|TRBV5-5
TGTGCCAGCAGCCCGGGGGGTTGGGAGGCTGGCTACACCTTC
CASSPGGWEAGYTF
>-|TRBJ1-6|TRBV21-1
TGTGCCAGCAAGCGACCGGGACAGGGACGCTCACCCCTCCACTTT
CASKRPGQGRSPLHF
>-|TRBJ2-6|TRBV30
TGTGCCTGGGGACGGATCTCTGGGGCCAACGTCCTGACTTTC
CAWGRISGANVLTF
>TRBD1|TRBJ2-7|TRBV19
TGTGCCAGTAGTACACTCCGGGACAGCTACGAGCAGTACTTC
CASSTLRDSYEQYF
>-|TRBJ2-2|TRBV29-1
TGCAGCGTTGATGACACCGGGGAGCTGTTTTTT
CSVDDTGELFF
>TRBD1|TRBJ1-2|TRBV18
TGTGCCAGCTCTTTGACAGGGTTGAGCTATGGCTACACCTTC
CASSLTGLSYGYTF
>-|TRBJ2-1|TRBV27
TGTGCCAGCAGCCCCGGTAGAGGAGGTGAGTTCTTC
CASSPGRGGEFF
>-|TRBJ2-7|TRBV15
TGTGCCACCAGCAGAGCGACGGAGAGCATTCACACCTACGAGCAGTACTTC
CATSRATESIHTYEQYF
>-|TRBJ1-6|TRBV2
TGTGCCAGCAGCTTCTCGGGAGTCCGGACGGGCGTGAACAATTCACCCCTCCACTTT
CASSFSGVRTGVNNSPLHF
>-|TRBJ2-5|TRBV7-6
TGTGCCAGCAGCTTAGCAGCGCGGGGATTTGAGACCCAGTACTTC
CASSLAARGFETQYF
>-|TRBJ2-5|TRBV7-2
TGTGCCAGCAGCTTCCCAGGGGAGACCCAGTACTTC
CASSFPGETQYF
>-|TRBJ1-6|TRBV6-1
TGTGCCAGCAGTGTTATAGGGGCGAACTCACCCCTCCACTTT
CASSVIGANSPLHF
>-|TRBJ1-3|TRBV11-2
TGTGCCAGCAGCTTTAGAGGGGGGTCCTCTGGAAACACCATATATTTT
CASSFRGGSSGNTIYF
>-|TRBJ1-2|TRBV4-3
TGCGCCAGCAGCCAAGATGGGCAGGCTCAGGATGGCTACACCTTC
CASSQDGQAQDGYTF
>TRBD2|TRBJ2-7|TRBV9
TGTGCCAGCAGCCAGGGACTAGCGGGAGTTGGGTACGAGCAGTACTTC
CASSQGLAGVGYEQYF
>TRBD1|TRBJ2-3|TRBV5-6
TGTGCCAGCACCTTTCGGGGACAGGCAGATACGCAGTATTTT
CASTFRGQADTQYF
>-|TRBJ2-3|TRBV7-3
TGTGCCAGCAGCTTAGTCGGTTTTTTCACAGATACGCAGTATTTT
CASSLVGFFTDTQYF